This T cell receptor (beta chain) was captured in a study of blood T cell repertoires in COVID-19 (dated by TCRdb to the early 2020s). The study in broad terms: The collaborator samples originated in the United States, Italy and Spain and spanned the acute and convalescent phases of COVID-19. The material from the prospective study consisted of cDNA or gDNA derived from T cells, B-cell-depleted T cells, or PBMCs. The dataset comprised deeply sampled blood TCRbeta repertoires from subjects exposed to, actively infected with, or recovered from COVID-19. A freely available public database, intended as a resource for researchers studying the immune response to SARS-CoV-2, is where the repertoires were released. The samples were drawn from two sources: the first 160 participants of the ongoing ImmuneRACE study, and 1,200 or so subjects contributed by 6 global collaborators. Nearly every sample came with metadata listing a de-identified subject ID, COVID-19 status, age in years and sex. Where HLA class I and class II types were available, the types were taken from metadata supplied by the sample provider, not from assay-based typing.

The immunoSEQ Assay, a bias-controlled multiplex PCR, was used to amplify TCRbeta CDR3 regions from genomic DNA. The study's processing was this. The number of nucleated cells in each sample was estimated from the amplification of reference gene primers within the assay. To quantify the absolute abundance of each unique TCRbeta CDR3 rearrangement, sequence reads were collapsed and filtered. For each sample, productive Simpson clonality was calculated as the square root of Simpson's diversity index over productive rearrangements. TCRdb stores this immuneACCESS table with in-frame sequences only. Part of the clones is absent; in the studies checked, under half of the shortfall reflects unresolved V genes, and no reason is known for the rest. V, J and clone size derive from that table, while D and trimming were established from the DNA sequence. The sample includes over 85,000 clones, with around nine tenths observed a single time. Of the sample, 4.9% is held by the ten largest clones.

The collaborating institutions used their own protocols to collect whole blood in K2EDTA tubes. For TCRbeta analysis, collaborators shipped samples as frozen whole blood, isolated PBMCs, or DNA extracted from either of those sample types. V drops 3 bases and J drops 4 bases, leaving 18 bases in between. The CDR3 spans 17 residues, from the cysteine through the phenylalanine. The entry retains the CDR3 DNA only, 51 bases that are in frame from base 1. For CDR1 and CDR2, the germline V gene lists MGHRA and YSYEKL. Here is what the overall study found, with its caveats: The quantity of clinical and demographic metadata differed by source and by participant and was supplied without curation.

On this clone itself: What this receptor recognizes is not known. No per-base quality is available; no much larger clone lies one base away.

The receptor was derived from a woman over 75 with acute or convalescent COVID-19. The sequence links TRBV4-1 to TRBJ1-4; TRBD1 is perhaps the D gene, given 6 matching bases. Sequencing input: peripheral blood. The sequenced DNA: TGCGCCAGCAGCCAGGTTGGAACAGGGAGGGATAATGAAAAACTGTTTTTT. Protein translation: CASSQVGTGRDNEKLFF.